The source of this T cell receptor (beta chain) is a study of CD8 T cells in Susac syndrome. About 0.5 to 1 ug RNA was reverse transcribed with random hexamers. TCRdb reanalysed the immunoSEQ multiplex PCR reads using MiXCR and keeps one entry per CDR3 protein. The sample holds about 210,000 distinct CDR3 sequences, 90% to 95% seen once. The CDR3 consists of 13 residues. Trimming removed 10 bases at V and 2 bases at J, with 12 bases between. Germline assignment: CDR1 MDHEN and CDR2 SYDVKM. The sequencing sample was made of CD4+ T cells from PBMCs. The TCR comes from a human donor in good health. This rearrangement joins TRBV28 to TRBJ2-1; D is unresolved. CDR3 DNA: TGTGCCACCGACGTGTTGACCTACAATGAGCAGTTCTTC. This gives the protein CATDVLTYNEQFF.